A single sample is the source of the 3 T cell receptor beta chains below, sequenced in a study of vaccination effects on CD4 cells after COVID-19. When around 9 days of culture had elapsed, CD4+ T cells were isolated. For these TCRs, the target antigens are not known. The method was immunoSEQ multiplex PCR; TCRdb's version includes in-frame clones alone and lacks a portion of them. This sample has tens of thousands of clones, with over 65% found just once. The sample here was CD4+ T cells from PBMCs cultured without peptide, taken before COVID-19 vaccination. The receptors originated from a human donor who received a COVID-19 vaccine.

This clone was seen once. The chain is built from TRBV11-3 and TRBJ2-2; 9 bases map to TRBD2. Losses at the gene ends were 4 bases for V and 3 bases for J; bases not matched to a gene: 6. Germline V gives CDR1 SGHNT, CDR2 YENEEA. The CDR3 runs 16 residues. CDR3 DNA: TGTGCCAGCAGCTACGGGGGACTAGCATACACCGGGGAGCTGTTTTTT. The encoded protein is CASSYGGLAYTGELFF.

The chain uses TRBV28 and TRBJ1-2; 7 bases agree with TRBD1. This CDR3 has 14 residues. Per germline, CDR1 MDHEN and CDR2 SYDVKM. V trimming: 5 bases; J trimming: 4 bases; junction bases outside the gene matches: 7. CDR3 coding DNA: TGTGCCAGCAGTGCGGGGGGACAGATCTATGGCTACACCTTC. It codes for CASSAGGQIYGYTF.

The chain links TRBV6-6 to TRBJ1-2; no reliable D call. The CDR3 totals 11 residues. V lost 5 bases to trimming and J lost 0 bases, with 1 base between them. Germline V lookup: CDR1 MNHNY, CDR2 SVGAGI (reference sequence). DNA for the CDR3: TGTGCCAGCAGTACTAACTATGGCTACACCTTC. This encodes CASSTNYGYTF.